This TCR beta chain comes out of a study of T cells in localized non-small cell lung cancer. CDR3 size: 16 residues. With V trimmed by 5 bases and J by 8 bases, 12 bases remained unmatched. Germline-derived CDR1 and CDR2 are SGHVS and FQNEAQ. Points on this clone: The antigen remains undetermined.

TCRdb keeps only in-frame clones here, not all; method: immunoSEQ multiplex PCR. Here the sample spans 15,000 to 20,000 clones, almost 85% being singletons. The study, taken as a whole, reports: Within adjacent lung there appeared a median 57 of the top 100 tumor clones. There was higher T cell clonality in uninvolved adjacent lung than in tumor, and it was highest there.

V gene TRBV7-8 combines with J gene TRBJ2-1; 10 bases fit TRBD1. The sequenced sample was peripheral blood, obtained before any cancer treatment. This TCR was sampled from an older male donor with stage I lung adenocarcinoma. The CDR3 sequence is CASSGLGDRGEYEQFF. The CDR3 nucleotides read TGTGCCAGCAGCGGCCTGGGGGACAGGGGTGAGTATGAGCAGTTCTTC.